Sequencing of this T cell receptor (beta chain) was carried out in a study of radiotherapy plus CTLA-4 blockade in lung cancer. Findings of the study overall: Blood TCR clones of tumor origin expanded after radiotherapy plus ipilimumab.

V shed 3 bases and J shed 4 bases, with 16 bases lying between them. The CDR3 totals 15 residues. In germline, CDR1 is GTSNPN, CDR2 SVGIG (reference sequence). Chemo-refractory metastatic non-small-cell lung cancer patients received focal radiation with ipilimumab CTLA-4 blockade. On this clone itself: Its antigen is unidentified.

Some clones are missing from TCRdb's copy, which holds only in-frame ones; the method was immunoSEQ multiplex PCR. The table records more than 65,000 clones, around 83% of them present only once. The sample in question was peripheral blood, obtained from a patient treated with radiotherapy plus ipilimumab. The V gene is TRBV30, the J gene TRBJ1-5, with D perhaps matching TRBD1 (6 bases). The source of this sequence is a human donor with non-small cell lung cancer who had stable disease on radiotherapy plus ipilimumab. The chain's CDR3 is CAWRGSGTFNQPQHF. In nucleotides, the CDR3 is TGTGCCTGGAGGGGATCCGGGACATTTAATCAGCCCCAGCATTTT.